These 19 T cell receptor beta chains were all obtained from the same sample, sequenced in a study of lymphopenia after photon versus proton radiotherapy. Clones were read by immunoSEQ multiplex PCR, and TCRdb kept only the in-frame ones, dropping some. The sample has 150,000 to 200,000 clones, around nine tenths seen once. Here the sequenced sample was peripheral blood, taken from a patient treated with photon-based radiotherapy. These receptor sequences come from a man aged 45-65 years with gastric cancer.

This clone was recorded once. This sequence joins TRBV7-2 and TRBJ2-4, with 10 bases matching TRBD2. This CDR3 comprises 13 residues. V was pared by 9 bases and J by 6 bases, with 5 bases of the junction left unmatched. Germline-derived CDR1 and CDR2 are SGHTA and FQGNSA. This CDR3 is CARAAGGVNIQYF. CDR3 in DNA: TGTGCCAGAGCAGCGGGAGGGGTAAACATTCAGTACTTC.

The chain joins TRBV27 to TRBJ2-7; D not certain. The V end was cut by 3 bases, the J end by 2 bases, with 11 bases between. This CDR3 has 14 amino acids. The germline V gene has CDR1 MNHEY and CDR2 SMNVEV (reference sequence). The CDR3 sequence: CASSFRAGAYEQYF. The DNA for the CDR3 is TGTGCCAGCAGTTTCCGGGCAGGAGCCTACGAGCAGTACTTC.

The chain couples TRBV7-2 to TRBJ2-7; possible D gene TRBD1, 5 bases. CDR3 size: 15 residues. Trimming shortened V by 8 bases and J by 0 bases, and 17 bases separated the two germline ends. Germline V lookup: CDR1 SGHTA, CDR2 FQGNSA. CDR3: CASGRQSLSSYEQYF. In DNA form, the CDR3 reads TGTGCCAGCGGCCGACAGAGCTTGAGCTCCTACGAGCAGTACTTC.

V gene TRBV14 combines with J gene TRBJ2-1; 11 bases map to TRBD2. The CDR3 is 15 amino acids. Germline V gene lookup returns CDR1 SGHDN and CDR2 FVKESK. Unmatched junction bases numbered 2, after V lost 5 bases and J lost 2 bases. This chain's CDR3 is CASSFSGRAYNEQFF. DNA for the CDR3: TGTGCCAGCAGCTTTAGCGGGAGGGCCTACAATGAGCAGTTCTTC.

The J gene is TRBJ2-5, the V gene TRBV6-1; either TRBD1 or TRBD2 may supply D (5 bases each). Germline V gene lookup returns CDR1 MNHNS and CDR2 SASEGT. Trimming shortened V by 6 bases and J by 2 bases, and 16 bases separated the two germline ends. The CDR3 totals 15 residues. Here the CDR3 DNA reads TGTGCCAGCAGAATCCGGGACGGACGACAAGAGACCCAGTACTTC. Protein sequence: CASRIRDGRQETQYF.

The CDR3 here is CASSHYYEQYF. In DNA, the CDR3 is TGTGCCAGCAGTCATTACTACGAGCAGTACTTC. The genes are TRBV7-2 and TRBJ2-7, with D unresolved. CDR1 is SGHTA and CDR2 is FQGNSA in the germline V gene. The CDR3 length is 11 residues. The germline V and J ends were trimmed by 6 bases and 3 bases, with 6 bases remaining between them. Variable domain in full (rest from reference TRBV7-2 and TRBJ2-7): GAGVSQSPSNKVTEKGKDVELRCDPISGHTALYWYRQSLGQGLEFLIYFQGNSAPDKSGLPSDRFSAERTGGSVSTLTIQRTQQEDSAVYLCASSHYYEQYFGPGTRLTVT.

This clone appeared many times. The chain links TRBV7-8 to TRBJ2-7, with D perhaps matching TRBD2 (5 bases). CDR1 is SGHVS, CDR2 FQNEAQ, per germline. The CDR3 sequence is 14 residues long. V lost 3 bases and J 3 bases, leaving 12 bases between the germline ends. DNA for the CDR3: TGTGCCAGCAGCTTTTACGGAGGCAGCTACGAGCAGTACTTC. Protein product: CASSFYGGSYEQYF.

V and J are TRBV19 and TRBJ1-2, with TRBD1 identical over 9 bases. V shed 7 bases, J shed 2 bases, and the junction held 14 bases outside the gene matches. CDR3 length equals 17 residues. The V gene's germline CDR1 is LNHDA and CDR2 SQIVND (reference sequence). The CDR3 DNA sequence: TGTGCCAGTAATAGCCGGACAGGGGACCTAATCAACTATGGCTACACCTTC. Amino acids: CASNSRTGDLINYGYTF.

The V and J genes are TRBV7-6 and TRBJ2-1, with D possibly TRBD1 on 5 matching bases. V was shortened by 3 bases and J by 9 bases, with 12 bases between the two germline ends. Germline CDR1 reads SGHVS; CDR2 reads FNYEAQ. The CDR3 has 13 residues. CDR3 sequence (DNA): TGTGCCAGCAGCTTGCAGGGATCCACTGAGCAGTTCTTC. This gives the protein CASSLQGSTEQFF.

This sequence joins TRBV7-9 and TRBJ1-2; D is undetermined. Germline CDR1 SEHNR, CDR2 FQNEAQ (reference sequence). CDR3 length equals 12 residues. V lost 1 base and J lost 4, with 4 bases in between. The CDR3 sequence is CASSLGLYGYTF. The CDR3 DNA reads TGTGCCAGCAGCTTAGGGCTCTATGGCTACACCTTC.

The chain recombines TRBV4-2 with TRBJ2-7; possibly TRBD2 for D (5 bases). The V and J ends lost 4 bases and 7 bases respectively, with 23 bases between them. The CDR3 runs 16 residues. Germline loops: CDR1 LGHNA, CDR2 YNFKEQ. This CDR3 reads CASSRTLASSGNEQYF. The CDR3 DNA reads TGTGCCAGCAGCCGGACTCTAGCCTCCTCCGGGAATGAGCAGTACTTC.

The rearrangement uses TRBV19 and TRBJ2-7, with TRBD1 matching over 11 bases. Germline V gives CDR1 LNHDA, CDR2 SQIVND (reference sequence). V trimming: 0 bases; J trimming: 7 bases; junction bases outside the gene matches: 5. The CDR3 runs 15 residues. The chain's CDR3 is CASSIEGQGAREQYF. The CDR3, as DNA: TGTGCCAGTAGTATAGAAGGACAGGGGGCGCGAGAGCAGTACTTC.

The chain carries TRBV2 and TRBJ2-5; 9 nucleotides align to TRBD1. Germline CDR1 reads SNHLY; CDR2 reads FYNNEI. V shed 4 bases and J 6 bases; nucleotides not matched to a gene: 3. CDR3 size: 13 residues. CDR3: CASSVQGAKTQYF. Here the CDR3 DNA reads TGTGCCAGCAGTGTACAGGGGGCAAAGACCCAGTACTTC.

The chain uses TRBV7-2 and TRBJ2-1; the match to TRBD2 covers 11 bases. Germline loops: CDR1 SGHTA, CDR2 FQGNSA. The CDR3 length is 16 residues. The V gene end was trimmed by 5 bases and the J gene end by 7 bases; junction bases not matched to a gene: 10. The CDR3 protein is CASSPGVAGGGNEQFF. CDR3 in DNA: TGTGCCAGCAGCCCCGGGGTAGCGGGAGGGGGGAATGAGCAGTTCTTC.

This chain links TRBV5-4 with TRBJ2-7; D tentatively reads TRBD1 or TRBD2 (5 bases each). This CDR3 comprises 13 residues. Germline V gene data show CDR1 as SGHNT and CDR2 as YYREEE (reference sequence). Trimming removed 1 base from V and 3 bases from J, with 8 bases in between. In DNA, the CDR3 is TGTGCCAGCAGCTTGAGGGACCACTACGAGCAGTACTTC. This sequence encodes CASSLRDHYEQYF.

This clone was seen only once. This chain connects TRBV2 to TRBJ2-1; the match to TRBD2 covers 11 bases. CDR1 is SNHLY and CDR2 is FYNNEI in the germline V gene. This CDR3 spans 17 amino acids. The V gene end was trimmed by 6 bases and the J gene end by 0 bases; junction bases not matched to a gene: 7. The CDR3 DNA sequence: TGTGCCAGCAGGCGAATACTAGCGGGAGACTCCTACAATGAGCAGTTCTTC. Translated: CASRRILAGDSYNEQFF.

The gene calls are TRBV11-2 and TRBJ2-3, with D maybe TRBD1 (6 bases). Trimming left V 5 bases short and J 4 bases short, with 10 bases between. The CDR3 spans 13 residues. Germline CDR1 SGHAT, CDR2 FQNNGV. The CDR3 DNA reads as TGTGCCAGCAGCCGGGGACATGCAGATACGCAGTATTTT. The encoded protein is CASSRGHADTQYF.

This chain joins TRBV4-1 and TRBJ1-5, with a possible D match to TRBD1 (5 bases). V lost 2 bases to trimming and J lost 3 bases, with 14 bases between them. The CDR3 contains 16 residues. CDR1 and CDR2 from the germline V gene are MGHRA and YSYEKL. The CDR3 DNA reads as TGCGCCAGCAGCCAACTTAAGGGGCCGATCAATCAGCCCCAGCATTTT. This codes for CASSQLKGPINQPQHF.

The chain is built from TRBV11-1 and TRBJ2-1; TRBD2 matches 13 bases. Germline lookup yields CDR1 SGHAT and CDR2 FQDESV (reference sequence). The V segment lost 5 bases and the J segment 6 bases; nucleotides outside the gene matches: 4. CDR3 length equals 15 residues. In DNA form, the CDR3 reads TGTGCCAGCAGCCTACTAGCGGGAGGGTTCAATGAGCAGTTCTTC. Translating gives CASSLLAGGFNEQFF.